These 31 T cell receptor beta chains were sequenced from one sample in a study of blood T cell repertoires in COVID-19. Method: immunoSEQ multiplex PCR; TCRdb's copy keeps in-frame clones and lacks some. The sample consists of about 280,000 clones, about four fifths of them appearing once. The material sequenced was PBMCs or T cells enriched from blood (not recorded which). The source of these receptors is a man between 35 and 55 years old who had been exposed to COVID-19.

The chain uses TRBV29-1 and TRBJ2-3; D is possibly TRBD1 (6 bases). The CDR3 totals 15 residues. V lost 1 base, J lost 0 bases, and 11 bases lay in between. The germline gives CDR1 SQVTM, CDR2 ANQGSEA. The CDR3 DNA reads as TGCAGCGTTGAAGGGACAGAGACTAGCACAGATACGCAGTATTTT. Protein product: CSVEGTETSTDTQYF.

This clone was counted a single time. The V gene is TRBV2, the J gene TRBJ1-2, with 7 bases fitting TRBD1. The V segment lost 8 bases and the J segment 4 bases; nucleotides outside the gene matches: 4. CDR1 and CDR2 from the germline V gene are SNHLY and FYNNEI. The CDR3 is 12 amino acids. The CDR3 DNA is TGTGCCAGCCAGACAGGGATCTATGGCTACACCTTC. As protein: CASQTGIYGYTF. Looking up the rest from reference TRBV2 and TRBJ1-2 gives the full variable domain: EPEVTQTPSHQVTQMGQEVILRCVPISNHLYFYWYRQILGQKVEFLVSFYNNEISEKSEIFDDQFSVERPDGSNFTLKIRSTKLEDSAMYFCASQTGIYGYTFGSGTRLTVV.

This clone was seen once. Written as DNA, the CDR3 is TGTGCCAGCAGTGTAAGTAGCGCAACCTACGAGCAGTACTTC. Translating it yields CASSVSSATYEQYF. This chain joins TRBV2 and TRBJ2-7, with D perhaps matching TRBD2 (5 bases). This CDR3 is 14 amino acids long. The germline V gene encodes CDR1 SNHLY and CDR2 FYNNEI. Trimming shortened V by 4 bases and J by 2 bases, and 12 bases separated the two germline ends. The complete variable domain, with remaining parts taken from reference TRBV2 and TRBJ2-7, reads EPEVTQTPSHQVTQMGQEVILRCVPISNHLYFYWYRQILGQKVEFLVSFYNNEISEKSEIFDDQFSVERPDGSNFTLKIRSTKLEDSAMYFCASSVSSATYEQYFGPGTRLTVT.

This chain uses TRBV18 with TRBJ2-3; D is uncertain. CDR1 and CDR2 from the germline V gene are KGHSH and LQKENI. The germline V and J ends were trimmed by 3 bases and 1 base, with 8 bases remaining between them. The CDR3 totals 14 residues. The CDR3 nucleotides read TGTGCCAGCTCACCTCCTACCCGCACAGATACGCAGTATTTT. It yields the protein CASSPPTRTDTQYF.

This clone was seen a few times. This chain links TRBV9 with TRBJ1-2; 8 nucleotides align to TRBD1. CDR1 and CDR2 (germline): SGDLS, YYNGEE. The length of the CDR3 is 14 residues. J gave up 6 bases and V 0 bases, and 4 bases lay outside the gene matches. The CDR3 DNA sequence: TGTGCCAGCAGCGTAGGTGGACAGGGCGATGGCTACACCTTC. Protein sequence: CASSVGGQGDGYTF.

The chain uses TRBV18 and TRBJ2-1; D uncertain. The germline CDR1 and CDR2 sequences are KGHSH and LQKENI. Trimming removed 1 base from V and 0 bases from J, with 4 bases in between. The CDR3 spans 14 residues. CDR3 in amino acids: CASSPLLSYNEQFF. The DNA of the CDR3 is TGTGCCAGCTCACCACTTCTCTCCTACAATGAGCAGTTCTTC.

The CDR3 bases are TGCGCCAGCAGCCCAGCCAGGACAGGCCCCTACAATGAGCAGTTCTTC. Its translation: CASSPARTGPYNEQFF. The genes are TRBV5-1 and TRBJ2-1; 7 positions agree with TRBD1. Germline CDR1 SGHRS, CDR2 YFSETQ. The CDR3 has 16 amino acids. V lost 4 bases, J lost 2 bases, and 9 bases stayed unmatched.

The chain carries TRBV6-5 and TRBJ2-3; 8 bases are shared with TRBD2. Germline CDR1 MNHEY, CDR2 SVGAGI. This CDR3 spans 14 amino acids. Unmatched junction bases numbered 5, after V lost 6 bases and J lost 3 bases. The CDR3 spells CASRKAGATDTQYF. CDR3 in DNA: TGTGCCAGCAGGAAAGCGGGAGCGACAGATACGCAGTATTTT.

This clone has just a few counts. This chain uses TRBV9 with TRBJ1-2, with 7 nucleotides matching TRBD1. V shed 0 bases and J 2 bases; nucleotides not matched to a gene: 13. Germline values: CDR1 SGDLS, CDR2 YYNGEE. This CDR3 spans 18 amino acids. The chain's CDR3 is CASSVGIGTATQNYGYTF. The CDR3 DNA reads TGTGCCAGCAGCGTAGGGATCGGGACAGCTACGCAAAACTATGGCTACACCTTC.

The rearrangement links TRBV5-1 to TRBJ1-2; D not resolved. Per the germline V gene, CDR1 is SGHRS and CDR2 is YFSETQ. Trimming cost V 0 bases and J 0 bases, with 18 bases left between them. CDR3 length: 18 amino acids. The CDR3 loop is CASSLGSGGRGANYGYTF. In DNA form, the CDR3 reads TGCGCCAGCAGCTTGGGCTCCGGAGGCAGAGGAGCTAACTATGGCTACACCTTC.

The rearrangement uses TRBV5-1 and TRBJ2-2, with 8 bases lining up with TRBD2. This CDR3 region has 15 residues. Germline values: CDR1 SGHRS, CDR2 YFSETQ. The trim removed 0 bases at V and 3 bases at J, leaving 1 base unmatched. The CDR3, as DNA: TGCGCCAGCAGCTTGGGACTAGCGCACACCGGGGAGCTGTTTTTT. It yields the protein CASSLGLAHTGELFF.

The table lists this clone with a few counts. The V gene is TRBV18, the J gene TRBJ2-1, with D perhaps TRBD2 (5 bases). V was trimmed by 3 bases and J by 10 bases, leaving 13 bases between them. The germline CDR1 and CDR2 sequences are KGHSH and LQKENI. CDR3 length: 13 residues. This CDR3 reads CASSPQTEGEQFF. The CDR3 nucleotides are TGTGCCAGCTCACCTCAGACTGAGGGAGAGCAGTTCTTC.

The V and J genes are TRBV9 and TRBJ1-2, with D possibly being TRBD1 (6 bases). Germline values: CDR1 SGDLS, CDR2 YYNGEE. This CDR3 region has 15 residues. Between the trimmed V and J ends, which lost 0 bases and 3 bases, there was a span of 12 bases. The CDR3 spells CASSVAQQGHYGYTF. In nucleotides, the CDR3 is TGTGCCAGCAGCGTAGCTCAACAGGGCCACTATGGCTACACCTTC.

The table lists this clone with a few counts. The chain links TRBV15 to TRBJ1-5; no clear D gene. CDR1 LNHNV and CDR2 YYDKDF come from the germline V gene (reference sequence). With 3 bases removed from V and 0 bases from J, the gap between germline ends came to 6 bases. The CDR3 is 14 residues long. The CDR3 nucleotides are TGTGCCACCAGCAGGGGCTATAGCAATCAGCCCCAGCATTTT. Translated: CATSRGYSNQPQHF.

The chain recombines TRBV7-2 with TRBJ1-5, with D unresolved. Looked up from germline, CDR1 is SGHTA and CDR2 is FQGNSA. The CDR3 covers 13 residues. Trimming took off 5 bases at V and 4 bases at J, with 9 bases between the two ends. CDR3 sequence: CASSPGGNQPQHF. CDR3 nucleotides: TGTGCCAGCAGCCCGGGAGGAAATCAGCCCCAGCATTTT.

This rearrangement joins TRBV19 to TRBJ2-3; D is possibly TRBD2 (6 bases). The V end lost 6 bases, the J end lost 0 bases, and 10 bases lay between the germline ends. In germline, CDR1 is LNHDA, CDR2 SQIVND (reference sequence). The CDR3 is 14 amino acids. The CDR3 here is CASRSSGSTDTQYF. DNA for the CDR3: TGTGCCAGTAGGTCCAGCGGGAGCACAGATACGCAGTATTTT. Full variable domain (rest looked up from reference TRBV19 and TRBJ2-3): DGGITQSPKYLFRKEGQNVTLSCEQNLNHDAMYWYRQDPGQGLRLIYYSQIVNDFQKGDIAEGYSVSREKKESFPLTVTSAQKNPTAFYLCASRSSGSTDTQYFGPGTRLTVL.

This clone was picked up a small number of times. The gene calls are TRBV3-1 (or the pseudogene TRBV3-2) and TRBJ1-3; D possibly corresponds to TRBD1 (6 bases). This CDR3 has 16 amino acids. Germline assignment: CDR1 LGHDT and CDR2 YNNKEL (reference sequence). The V and J ends lost 4 bases and 2 bases respectively, with 15 bases between them. The CDR3 reads CASSPLRGTTGNTIYF. The CDR3 DNA reads as TGTGCCAGCAGCCCGCTCAGGGGTACCACTGGAAACACCATATATTTT.

This chain uses TRBV18 with TRBJ1-3; D unresolved. V lost 2 bases and J 0 bases, leaving 8 bases between the germline ends. Germline V CDR1 and CDR2: KGHSH, LQKENI. This CDR3 comprises 15 residues. The CDR3 nucleotides are TGTGCCAGCTCACCAGCGGCCGGCTCTGGAAACACCATATATTTT. Encoded protein: CASSPAAGSGNTIYF.

The chain is built from TRBV12-3 or TRBV12-4 and TRBJ1-1; 8 bases fit TRBD1. CDR3 size: 12 residues. V lost 5 bases, J lost 8 bases, and 4 bases stayed unmatched. The CDR3 bases are TGTGCCAGCAGTATCAACAGGGGGGAAGCTTTCTTT. It codes for CASSINRGEAFF.

The rearrangement links TRBV6-5 to TRBJ1-6; D is undetermined. V was cut by 6 bases and J by 7 bases, with 16 bases left in between. This CDR3 contains 15 residues. Germline V lookup: CDR1 MNHEY, CDR2 SVGAGI. The chain's CDR3 is CASSRAKVGNSPLHF. The CDR3 nucleotides read TGTGCCAGCAGCCGAGCGAAGGTTGGCAATTCACCCCTCCACTTT.

This clone was detected only once. V gene TRBV2 combines with J gene TRBJ2-2; D is possibly TRBD1 (5 bases). The length of the CDR3 is 13 residues. Deletions cut 11 bases from V and 6 bases from J, with 16 bases between. The germline V gene has CDR1 SNHLY and CDR2 FYNNEI. The CDR3 spells CAGLRGDAGELFF. CDR3 bases: TGTGCCGGGTTAAGGGGTGATGCCGGGGAGCTGTTTTTT.

V is TRBV15 and J is TRBJ1-4; 9 nucleotides align to TRBD1. Germline CDR1 is LNHNV and CDR2 is YYDKDF (reference sequence). The length of the CDR3 is 17 residues. The V segment lost 0 bases and the J segment 8 bases; nucleotides outside the gene matches: 10. The CDR3 region is CATSRDYSTGGSEKLFF. In DNA, the CDR3 is TGTGCCACCAGCAGAGACTACTCAACAGGGGGCTCAGAAAAACTGTTTTTT.

The chain combines TRBV5-1 with TRBJ2-5, with a possible D match to TRBD2 (5 bases). CDR3 length equals 13 residues. Germline V CDR1 and CDR2: SGHRS, YFSETQ. V was trimmed by 2 bases and J by 7 bases, leaving 12 bases between them. CDR3 sequence: CASSFDLAGTQYF. Here the CDR3 DNA reads TGCGCCAGCAGCTTCGACCTAGCAGGGACCCAGTACTTC.

The chain carries TRBV7-3 and TRBJ2-1; 8 positions match TRBD2. Germline loops: CDR1 SGHTA, CDR2 FQGTGA. V trimming: 4 bases; J trimming: 7 bases; junction bases outside the gene matches: 12. The CDR3 consists of 16 residues. Here the CDR3 DNA reads TGTGCCAGCAGCTCCAACCGGGAGGGCTCTCGGAATGAGCAGTTCTTC. It is translated as CASSSNREGSRNEQFF.

The V call is TRBV5-4, the J call TRBJ2-2, with 13 bases matching TRBD2. V shed 5 bases, J shed 6 bases, and the junction held 7 bases outside the gene matches. This CDR3 has 16 residues. CDR1 and CDR2 from the germline V gene are SGHNT and YYREEE (reference sequence). In DNA form, the CDR3 reads TGTGCCAGCAGGGAGGGACTAGCGGGAATATCCGGGGAGCTGTTTTTT. Translation: CASREGLAGISGELFF.

The genes are TRBV5-1 and TRBJ2-6; tentatively, D is TRBD2 (6 bases). The V and J ends lost 3 bases and 2 bases respectively, with 9 bases between them. The germline V gene has CDR1 SGHRS and CDR2 YFSETQ. CDR3 length equals 15 residues. CDR3 loop: CASSSWGAGANVLTF. CDR3 DNA sequence: TGCGCCAGCAGCTCATGGGGGGCTGGGGCCAACGTCCTGACTTTC.

This chain joins TRBV7-6 and TRBJ2-1; a weak D match, TRBD1 (5 bases). Germline V CDR1 and CDR2: SGHVS, FNYEAQ. V was cut by 5 bases and J by 8 bases, with 10 bases left in between. The CDR3 spans 12 residues. CDR3 in DNA: TGTGCCAGCAGCCCGACCAGGGATGAGCAGTTCTTC. Protein product: CASSPTRDEQFF. Based on the CDR3 plus reference TRBV7-6 and TRBJ2-1, the full variable domain is GAGVSQSPRYKVTKRGQDVALRCDPISGHVSLYWYRQALGQGPEFLTYFNYEAQQDKSGLPNDRFSAERPEGSISTLTIQRTEQRDSAMYRCASSPTRDEQFFGPGTRLTVL.

The chain combines TRBV19 with TRBJ2-1; a possible D gene is TRBD1 (5 bases). This CDR3 contains 15 residues. The V end lost 5 bases, the J end lost 4 bases, and 15 bases lay between the germline ends. Germline CDR1 and CDR2: LNHDA and SQIVND (reference sequence). The CDR3 DNA reads TGTGCCAGTAGTGCGGCCCCAGGGCGGTACAATGAGCAGTTCTTC. The encoded protein is CASSAAPGRYNEQFF.

This clone occurred a few times. The CDR3 region is CASSARDIQYF. The CDR3 nucleotides are TGTGCCAGCAGCGCCCGGGACATTCAGTACTTC. The genes are TRBV16 and TRBJ2-4; unclear D gene. The germline V and J ends were trimmed by 5 bases and 8 bases, with 7 bases remaining between them. Germline assignment: CDR1 KGHSY and CDR2 FQNENV. CDR3 length: 11 amino acids.

DNA of the CDR3: TGTGCCAGCAGACCCCAGGCTAACTATGGCTACACCTTC. Its translation is CASRPQANYGYTF. V gene TRBV12-3 or TRBV12-4 combines with J gene TRBJ1-2; D unresolved. Trimming cost V 6 bases and J 0 bases, with 8 bases left between them. The CDR3 contains 13 residues.

The chain joins TRBV2 to TRBJ2-2; TRBD1 is a possible D gene (5 bases). The CDR3 is made up of 12 amino acids. CDR1 is SNHLY and CDR2 is FYNNEI in the germline V gene. Trimming shortened V by 7 bases and J by 7 bases, and 10 bases separated the two germline ends. The CDR3, as DNA: TGTGCCAGCACAGGGTTGAGCGGGGAGCTGTTTTTT. Protein: CASTGLSGELFF. The full variable domain, rest sourced from reference TRBV2 and TRBJ2-2, is EPEVTQTPSHQVTQMGQEVILRCVPISNHLYFYWYRQILGQKVEFLVSFYNNEISEKSEIFDDQFSVERPDGSNFTLKIRSTKLEDSAMYFCASTGLSGELFFGEGSRLTVL.